This T cell receptor (beta chain) was obtained from a study of post-analysis software for immune sequencing data. Whole-study results and caveats: Controls showed lower frequencies than patients for five TRBV segments, and TRBV5-6, TRBV5-1 and TRBV20-1 were among these. Diversity measured as normalized Chao1 was significantly lower in multiple sclerosis patients than in controls. The F measure placed samples prepared in the same batch into strongly shared clusters.

This clonotype was seen a few times. Antigen unknown. The V gene lost 4 bases and the J gene lost 0 bases, with 7 bases spanning the gap. CDR1 is SQVTM and CDR2 is ANQGSEA in the germline V gene. This CDR3 contains 13 residues. Incorporated into the TCR beta cDNA libraries were unique molecular identifiers, which served to reduce PCR and sequencing biases. Once about 0.95 to 10 million T cells were used, hundreds of thousands of cDNA molecules resulted. From the PCR reads, TCRdb called clonotypes with MiXCR, one entry per CDR3 protein. The table records roughly 600,000 distinct CDR3 sequences, about 40% of them present only once.

Sequencing used blood. The clonotype comes from a girl under 18 with multiple sclerosis. V gene TRBV29-1 combines with J gene TRBJ1-5; TRBD1 might be the D (5 bases). The CDR3 coding sequence is TGCAGCGTTGCCAGGGATAGCAATCAGCCCCAGCATTTT. Translated: CSVARDSNQPQHF.